This TCR beta chain stems from a study of response to subunit inactivated influenza vaccine. V shed 5 bases and J shed 4 bases, with 21 bases lying between them. The CDR3 totals 17 residues. CDR1 is SEHNR, CDR2 FQNEAQ, per germline (reference sequence). TCRdb processed the RT-PCR reads anew with MiXCR; each CDR3 protein has one entry. Of over 800,000 distinct CDR3 sequences in the sample, less than 25% were seen once. This receptor was identified in a man aged 45-65 years who received an inactivated influenza vaccine. The specimen was PBMCs from blood, collected roughly 5 days after vaccination. The chain combines TRBV7-9 with TRBJ2-1, with D perhaps TRBD1 (5 bases). CDR3 DNA sequence: TGTGCCAGCAGCACCCCCCCCCACAGGAGTTATTACAATGAGCAGTTCTTC. This codes for CASSTPPHRSYYNEQFF.